The next 19 T cell receptor beta chains were all read from a single sample in a study of early T cells in non-severe SARS-CoV-2 infection. MiXCR was run by TCRdb on the 5' RACE reads, yielding one entry per CDR3 protein. Of around 53,000 distinct CDR3 sequences listed, roughly 12% are singletons. The sequenced sample consisted of whole blood. These TCRs come from an adult who was a healthcare worker with PCR-confirmed SARS-CoV-2 infection or an uninfected control (not recorded which).

This clonotype came up many times. This chain uses TRBV18 with TRBJ1-1; no firm D call. Germline CDR1 is KGHSH and CDR2 is LQKENI. The CDR3 runs 12 residues. Between the trimmed V and J ends, which lost 2 bases and 4 bases, there was a span of 5 bases. The CDR3 loop is CASSPWGTEAFF. CDR3 nucleotides: TGTGCCAGCTCACCATGGGGCACTGAAGCTTTCTTT. The complete variable domain, with remaining parts taken from reference TRBV18 and TRBJ1-1, reads NAGVMQNPRHLVRRRGQEARLRCSPMKGHSHVYWYRQLPEEGLKFMVYLQKENIIDESGMPKERFSAEFPKEGPSILRIQQVVRGDSAAYFCASSPWGTEAFFGQGTRLTVV.

This chain uses TRBV5-4 with TRBJ2-1; possibly TRBD2 for D (6 bases). V dropped 4 bases and J dropped 6 bases, with 17 bases sitting between them. The germline gives CDR1 SGHNT, CDR2 YYREEE (reference sequence). This CDR3 contains 15 residues. In DNA, the CDR3 is TGTGCCAGCAGCGGCGGACTAAAAGTGGTCAATGAGCAGTTCTTC. Amino acids: CASSGGLKVVNEQFF. Drawing the rest from reference TRBV5-4 and TRBJ2-1, the complete variable domain is ETGVTQSPTHLIKTRGQQVTLRCSSQSGHNTVSWYQQALGQGPQFIFQYYREEENGRGNFPPRFSGLQFPNYSSELNVNALELDDSALYLCASSGGLKVVNEQFFGPGTRLTVL.

There are many counts of this clonotype. The chain has TRBV29-1 and TRBJ1-2; D remains unclear. CDR1 SQVTM and CDR2 ANQGSEA come from the germline V gene. Trimming took 2 bases from V and 4 from J, leaving 11 bases between them. This CDR3 has 13 residues. For the CDR3, the DNA is TGCAGCGTTGAATCGGGGTCCCTCTATGGCTACACCTTC. It yields the protein CSVESGSLYGYTF.

The chain recombines TRBV5-1 with TRBJ2-6; D remains unclear. CDR1 SGHRS and CDR2 YFSETQ come from the germline V gene. Deletions cut 2 bases from V and 1 base from J, with 7 bases between. The CDR3 sequence is 15 residues long. The CDR3 sequence is CASSFGYSGANVLTF. The CDR3 region has the DNA TGCGCCAGCAGCTTTGGGTATTCTGGGGCCAACGTCCTGACTTTC.

The sample holds many counts of this clonotype. This chain uses TRBV29-1 with TRBJ1-4; maybe TRBD1 (5 bases). Trimming left V 3 bases short and J 8 bases short, with 16 bases between. Germline-derived CDR1 and CDR2 are SQVTM and ANQGSEA. The CDR3 length is 14 residues. The CDR3: CSVDRGGAGEKLFF. As DNA, the CDR3 is TGCAGCGTTGACCGGGGAGGGGCGGGGGAAAAACTGTTTTTT.

Many counts were recorded for this clonotype. The chain couples TRBV20-1 to TRBJ2-3; no definite D call. Deletions cut 5 bases from V and 3 bases from J, with 6 bases between. The CDR3 runs 11 residues. CDR1 is DFQATT, CDR2 SNEGSKA, per germline (reference sequence). The CDR3 DNA is TGCAGTGCTCCTCAAACAGATACGCAGTATTTT. Translated, it gives CSAPQTDTQYF.

The table lists this clonotype with many counts. V gene TRBV6-5 combines with J gene TRBJ1-4; D is perhaps TRBD1 (6 bases). V was trimmed by 8 bases and J by 5 bases, leaving 15 bases between them. The CDR3 has 14 amino acids. The germline CDR1 and CDR2 sequences are MNHEY and SVGAGI. The CDR3 region is CASSTARGNEKLFF. Written as DNA, the CDR3 is TGTGCCAGCTCCACTGCCAGGGGAAATGAAAAACTGTTTTTT.

This chain uses TRBV18 with TRBJ2-3; perhaps TRBD2 as D (5 bases). The CDR3 has 14 residues. Germline CDR1 and CDR2: KGHSH and LQKENI. The ends were cut back, 3 bases at V and 2 bases at J, with 9 bases in the middle. The CDR3 DNA reads as TGTGCCAGCTCACCGAGGGAAATCACAGATACGCAGTATTTT. This translates into CASSPREITDTQYF.

This clonotype was seen only a few times. This chain links TRBV20-1 with TRBJ2-5, with 11 bases that match TRBD2. The CDR3 covers 14 residues. The V gene's germline CDR1 is DFQATT and CDR2 SNEGSKA (reference sequence). Trimming took 4 bases from V and 4 from J; bases not matched to a gene: 5. CDR3 loop: CSAISGGAGETQYF. In DNA, the CDR3 is TGCAGTGCTATTAGCGGGGGGGCCGGAGAGACCCAGTACTTC.

This clonotype was counted at least ten times. The chain combines TRBV20-1 with TRBJ2-3; the match to TRBD2 covers 15 bases. This CDR3 spans 15 amino acids. V shed 1 base and J 4 bases; nucleotides not matched to a gene: 0. CDR1 is DFQATT and CDR2 is SNEGSKA in the germline V gene (reference sequence). The CDR3, as DNA: TGCAGTGCTAGAGGGACTAGCGGGAGGGCAGATACGCAGTATTTT. It translates to CSARGTSGRADTQYF.

This clonotype was seen only a few times. The chain is built from TRBV4-3 and TRBJ2-7; 12 bases are a match to TRBD1. This CDR3 has 15 amino acids. From germline, CDR1 is LGHNA and CDR2 YSLEER. Trimming cost V 1 base and J 4 bases; bases outside gene matches: 2. CDR3 coding DNA: TGCGCCAGCAGCCAAGGGGACAGGGGGCTGTACGAGCAGTACTTC. Translation gives CASSQGDRGLYEQYF.

This clonotype was counted a few times. The V gene is TRBV29-1, the J gene TRBJ2-1; D not certain. This CDR3 region has 14 residues. The V end lost 3 bases, the J end lost 7 bases, and 16 bases lay between the germline ends. Germline assignment: CDR1 SQVTM and CDR2 ANQGSEA. The CDR3 DNA follows: TGCAGCGTTGACGTGCTAGGAAGGCCAAATGAGCAGTTCTTC. This translates into CSVDVLGRPNEQFF.

This clonotype was seen more than once but under ten times. The CDR3 DNA reads TGTGCCAGCAGTTTAGGTAGCGGGAGACTTGGGATGTTAGCCAAAAACATTCAGTACTTC. Residues: CASSLGSGRLGMLAKNIQYF. This chain links TRBV12-3 or TRBV12-4 with TRBJ2-4, with 9 positions matching TRBD2. V shed 1 base, J shed 0 bases, and the junction held 13 bases outside the gene matches. CDR3 size: 20 residues.

This clonotype is a singleton in its sample. A junction boundary mismatches the germline segment, possibly from a read error. This rearrangement joins TRBV5-5 to TRBJ2-7; weak D call: TRBD1 (5 bases). Germline CDR1 SGHKS, CDR2 YYEKEE (reference sequence). The CDR3 loop spans 14 amino acids. This chain's CDR3 is CASSLSFRAYEQHF. Written as DNA, the CDR3 is TGTGCCAGCAGCTTGAGTTTCAGGGCCTACGAGCAGCACTTC. The full variable domain, rest sourced from reference TRBV5-5 and TRBJ2-7, is DAGVTQSPTHLIKTRGQQVTLRCSPISGHKSVSWYQQVLGQGPQFIFQYYEKEERGRGNFPDRFSARQFPNYSSELNVNALLLGDSALYLCASSLSFRAYEQHFGPGTRLTVT.

V and J are TRBV6-6 and TRBJ2-1; 9 bases line up with TRBD2. Per germline, CDR1 MNHNY and CDR2 SVGAGI (reference sequence). With V trimmed by 4 bases and J by 5 bases, 6 bases remained unmatched. The CDR3 sequence is 15 residues long. The CDR3 loop is CASSFSGRSDNEQFF. The DNA of the CDR3 is TGTGCCAGCAGTTTTAGCGGGAGAAGCGACAATGAGCAGTTCTTC.

This clonotype was observed a few times. This sequence joins TRBV29-1 and TRBJ2-3; TRBD2 matches 10 bases. The CDR3 is 15 residues long. The J segment lost 3 bases and the V segment lost 7 bases, leaving 10 bases of the junction unmatched. Germline CDR1 SQVTM, CDR2 ANQGSEA. CDR3 nucleotide sequence: TGCAGCGCCTTCAGCGGGAGGGCAGCAACAGATACGCAGTATTTT. Translation: CSAFSGRAATDTQYF.

The chain is built from TRBV27 and TRBJ2-7; TRBD2 agrees at 9 bases. V gave up 5 bases and J gave up 2 bases; unmatched junction bases: 10. The CDR3 runs to 16 residues. The germline V gene encodes CDR1 MNHEY and CDR2 SMNVEV (reference sequence). The CDR3 here is CASSLQAGGSTYEQYF. CDR3 sequence (DNA): TGTGCCAGCAGTCTCCAAGCGGGAGGCTCCACCTACGAGCAGTACTTC.

The rearrangement joins TRBV12-3 or TRBV12-4 to TRBJ2-7, with a weak D call TRBD2 (5 bases). The CDR3 is 13 amino acids. V shed 6 bases and J shed 6 bases, with 15 bases lying between them. CDR3 sequence: CASRPTGVSEQYF. CDR3 nucleotide sequence: TGTGCCAGCAGACCAACCGGGGTCTCCGAGCAGTACTTC.

In this sample, this clonotype turned up many times. This chain uses TRBV3-1 with TRBJ1-2, with D possibly being TRBD1 (6 bases). This CDR3 is built from 14 residues. V was clipped by 4 bases and J by 8 bases, with 17 bases between them. Per germline, CDR1 LGHDT and CDR2 YNNKEL (reference sequence). Here the CDR3 DNA reads TGTGCCAGCAGCCCTGGGACACTCCAAGGGGGCTACACCTTC. Protein: CASSPGTLQGGYTF.